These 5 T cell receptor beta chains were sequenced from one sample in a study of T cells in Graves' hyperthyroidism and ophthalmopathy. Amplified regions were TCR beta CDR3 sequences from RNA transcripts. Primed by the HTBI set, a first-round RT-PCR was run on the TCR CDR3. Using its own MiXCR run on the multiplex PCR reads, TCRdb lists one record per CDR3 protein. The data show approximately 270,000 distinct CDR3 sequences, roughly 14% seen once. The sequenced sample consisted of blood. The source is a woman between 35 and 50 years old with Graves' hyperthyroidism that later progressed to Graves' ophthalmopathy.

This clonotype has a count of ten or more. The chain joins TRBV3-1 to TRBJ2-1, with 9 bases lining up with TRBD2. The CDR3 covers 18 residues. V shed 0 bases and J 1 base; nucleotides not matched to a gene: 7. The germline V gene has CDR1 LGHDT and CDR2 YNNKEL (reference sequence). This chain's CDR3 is CASSQDGAGGGSYNEQFF. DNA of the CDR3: TGTGCCAGCAGCCAAGATGGCGCGGGAGGGGGTTCCTACAATGAGCAGTTCTTC.

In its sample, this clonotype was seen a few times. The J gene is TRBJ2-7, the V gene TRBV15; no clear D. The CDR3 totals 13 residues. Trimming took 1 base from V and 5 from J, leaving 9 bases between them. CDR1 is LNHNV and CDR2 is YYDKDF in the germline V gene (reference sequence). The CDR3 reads CATSRAESHEQYF. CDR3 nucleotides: TGTGCCACCAGCAGAGCCGAGAGTCACGAGCAGTACTTC.

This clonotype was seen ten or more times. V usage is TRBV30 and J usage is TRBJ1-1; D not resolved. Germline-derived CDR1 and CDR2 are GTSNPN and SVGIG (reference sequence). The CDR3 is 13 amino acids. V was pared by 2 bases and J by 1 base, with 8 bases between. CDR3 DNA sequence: TGTGCCTGGAGTCTAGAGGCGAACACTGAAGCTTTCTTT. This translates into CAWSLEANTEAFF.

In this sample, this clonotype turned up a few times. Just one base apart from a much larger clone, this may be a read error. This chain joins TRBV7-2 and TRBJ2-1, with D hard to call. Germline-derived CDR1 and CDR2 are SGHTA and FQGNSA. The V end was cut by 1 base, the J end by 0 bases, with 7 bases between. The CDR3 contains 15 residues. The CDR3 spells CASSLELDSYNEQFF. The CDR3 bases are TGTGCCAGCAGCTTAGAATTGGACTCCTACAATGAGCAGTTCTTC.

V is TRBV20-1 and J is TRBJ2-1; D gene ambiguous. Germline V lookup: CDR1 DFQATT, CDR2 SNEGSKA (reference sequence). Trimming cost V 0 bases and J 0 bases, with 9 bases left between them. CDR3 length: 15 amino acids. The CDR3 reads CSARDWPSSYNEQFF. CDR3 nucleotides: TGCAGTGCTAGAGATTGGCCGAGCTCCTACAATGAGCAGTTCTTC.